This T cell receptor (beta chain) was found in a study of T cell responses to AZD1222 COVID-19 vaccine. Study-wide points: Clonal diversity may have been underestimated in mostly white British donors. Reports say nearly half of spike-specific TCRs go after unmutated variant regions. Spike-spanning, vaccine-associated CD4 TCRs were dominant at 160-218 and 743-854. Scientists sampled the repertoires only once the peak T cell response had passed.

TCRdb's copy holds only in-frame clones and misses some; the assay was immunoSEQ multiplex PCR. The sample carries around 100,000 clones, nearly 90% recorded once. V shed 3 bases and J 4 bases; nucleotides not matched to a gene: 11. The length of the CDR3 is 16 residues. Germline V lookup: CDR1 MGHDK, CDR2 SYGVNS. A note on this clone: The antigen is not known.

The TCR originated in an adult in good health. The chain employs TRBV25-1 and TRBJ2-7; 8 nucleotides agree with TRBD2. The sample here was peripheral blood, taken on day 0 of AZD1222 vaccination. CDR3 protein: CASSDPGSGGPYEQYF. In DNA form, the CDR3 reads TGTGCCAGCAGTGACCCCGGCAGCGGGGGTCCTTACGAGCAGTACTTC.